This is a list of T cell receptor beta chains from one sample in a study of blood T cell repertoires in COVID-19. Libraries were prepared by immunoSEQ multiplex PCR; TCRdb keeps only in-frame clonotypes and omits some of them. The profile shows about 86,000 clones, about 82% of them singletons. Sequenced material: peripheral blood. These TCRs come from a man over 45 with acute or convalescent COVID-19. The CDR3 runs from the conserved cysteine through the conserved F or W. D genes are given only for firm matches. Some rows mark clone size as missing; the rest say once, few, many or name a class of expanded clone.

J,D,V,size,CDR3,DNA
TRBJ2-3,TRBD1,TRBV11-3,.,CASSSWTGGTDTQYF,TGTGCCAGCAGCTCCTGGACAGGGGGCACAGATACGCAGTATTTT
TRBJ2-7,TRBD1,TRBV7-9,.,CASSPAGTGGYEQYF,TGTGCCAGCAGCCCCGCCGGGACAGGGGGCTACGAGCAGTACTTC
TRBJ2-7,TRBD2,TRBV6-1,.,CASSAPGLAGGLYYEQYF,TGTGCCAGCAGTGCGCCGGGACTAGCGGGGGGCCTCTACTACGAGCAGTACTTC
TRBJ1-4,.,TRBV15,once,CATSREATNLGGKLFF,TGTGCCACCAGCAGAGAGGCGACAAACCTGGGGGGAAAACTGTTTTTT
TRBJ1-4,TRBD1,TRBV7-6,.,CASSPGTGENEKLFF,TGTGCCAGCAGCCCCGGGACAGGGGAGAATGAAAAACTGTTTTTT
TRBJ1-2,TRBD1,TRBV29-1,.,CSVRTGGAYGYTF,TGCAGCGTAAGGACAGGGGGTGCCTATGGCTACACCTTC
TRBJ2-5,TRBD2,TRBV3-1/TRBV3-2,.,CASSQDPSGAQETQYF,TGTGCCAGCAGCCAAGATCCTAGCGGGGCGCAAGAGACCCAGTACTTC
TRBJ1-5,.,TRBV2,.,CASARQEEFRYGGNQPQHF,TGTGCCAGCGCTCGTCAGGAGGAATTCCGGTACGGTGGCAATCAGCCCCAGCATTTT
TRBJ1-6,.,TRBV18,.,CASSPTESNSPLHF,TGTGCCAGCTCACCTACTGAGAGTAATTCACCCCTCCACTTT
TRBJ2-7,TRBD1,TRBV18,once,CASSPGQGSAYEQYF,TGTGCCAGCTCACCGGGACAGGGGAGCGCCTACGAGCAGTACTTC
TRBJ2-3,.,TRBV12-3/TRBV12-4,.,CASSPKRDTQYF,TGTGCCAGCAGTCCTAAGCGGGATACGCAGTATTTT
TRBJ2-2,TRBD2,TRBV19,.,CASSMGLAGGSTGELFF,TGTGCCAGTAGTATGGGACTAGCGGGGGGAAGCACCGGGGAGCTGTTTTTT
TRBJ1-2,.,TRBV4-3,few,CASSQGVITALGGYTF,TGCGCCAGCAGCCAAGGTGTTATAACAGCCCTGGGCGGCTACACCTTC
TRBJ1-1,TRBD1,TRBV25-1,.,CASSADRTGNTEAFF,TGTGCCAGCAGCGCGGACCGGACAGGAAACACTGAAGCTTTCTTT
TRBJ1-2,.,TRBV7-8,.,CASSPDTNYGYTF,TGTGCCAGCAGCCCCGACACTAACTATGGCTACACCTTC
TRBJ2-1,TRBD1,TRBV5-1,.,CASSLEGQGANEQFF,TGCGCCAGCAGCTTGGAGGGACAGGGGGCCAATGAGCAGTTCTTC
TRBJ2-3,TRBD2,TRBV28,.,CASSLEREGTDTQYF,TGTGCCAGCAGTTTAGAGCGGGAGGGCACAGATACGCAGTATTTT